Sequencing of this T cell receptor beta chain was carried out in a study of CD8 T cells in Susac syndrome. The multiple sclerosis controls comprised treatment-naive patients whose relapsing-remitting disease was stable or active. This clonotype was seen just once. RNA totalling roughly 0.5 to 1 ug underwent reverse transcription with random hexamers. One entry per CDR3 protein, called by TCRdb with MiXCR from the immunoSEQ multiplex PCR reads. The table includes over 150,000 distinct CDR3 sequences, approximately 93% detected once. Germline loops: CDR1 MNHEY, CDR2 SVGEGT. Unmatched junction bases numbered 4, after V lost 7 bases and J lost 5 bases. The CDR3 runs to 13 residues.

The source material was CD4+ T cells from PBMCs. This receptor was obtained from a human donor with multiple sclerosis. The V gene is TRBV6-2 or TRBV6-3, the J gene TRBJ1-1, with 10 nucleotides matching TRBD1. The CDR3, as DNA: TGTGCCAGCACCTGGACAGGGGGTACTGAAGCTTTCTTT. Its protein product is CASTWTGGTEAFF.